Here is one T cell receptor beta chain with its context. This clone was seen a few times. Its specific antigen is unknown. No much larger clonotype is one base removed from it; base qualities were not supplied. The collaborating institutions used their own protocols to collect whole blood in K2EDTA tubes. For TCRbeta analysis, collaborators shipped samples as frozen whole blood, isolated PBMCs, or DNA extracted from either of those sample types. The sample is drawn from a study of blood T cell repertoires in COVID-19 (TCRdb year 2020). Regarding the complete study: The collaborator samples originated in the United States, Italy and Spain and spanned the acute and convalescent phases of COVID-19. The samples were drawn from the first 160 participants of the ongoing ImmuneRACE study and from 1,254 subjects provided by 6 global collaborators. The repertoires were made available in a free public database intended to serve as a resource for research on the immune response to SARS-CoV-2. Deeply sampled blood TCRbeta repertoires from subjects exposed to, actively infected with, or recovered from COVID-19 were included in the dataset. The sample metadata nearly always contained a de-identified subject ID, COVID-19 status, age in years and sex. The prospective study material was composed of cDNA or gDNA derived from T cells, B-cell-depleted T cells, or PBMCs. Where available, HLA class I and class II types were obtained from metadata supplied by the sample provider rather than from assay-based typing.

There are 16 amino acids in the CDR3, from cysteine to phenylalanine inclusive. Just CDR3 DNA is preserved here, 48 bases in frame from base 1. The germline V gene encodes CDR1 SGHTA and CDR2 FQGTGA. V is trimmed back by 5 bases and J by 7 bases, and the junction contains 9 bases that no gene match accounts for. Beyond this particular receptor, the publication reports: How much clinical and demographic metadata was included differed by source and by participant, and the metadata was provided uncurated.

TCRbeta CDR3 regions were amplified from genomic DNA by means of the immunoSEQ Assay, a bias-controlled multiplex PCR. In the source study's methods: Within the assay, amplification of reference gene primers was used to estimate how many nucleated cells each sample contained. To quantify the absolute abundance of each unique TCRbeta CDR3 rearrangement, sequence reads were collapsed and filtered. For each sample, productive Simpson clonality was calculated by taking the square root of Simpson's diversity index across productive rearrangements. The table comes from immuneACCESS by way of TCRdb, which keeps in-frame sequences with V and J called. Part of the clones is missing from these tables; in studies checked, under half for an unresolved V gene and the rest for unknown reasons. V and J calls and clone size are those listed in that table; D and trimming were worked out from the DNA. The sample includes over 60,000 clones, with 76% observed a single time. The leading ten clones occupy 50% of the sample.

Rearrangement joined TRBV7-3 to TRBJ2-1; 12 central bases correspond to TRBD2. The receptor was derived from an elderly woman with acute or convalescent COVID-19. Material for sequencing was peripheral blood. This receptor has the CDR3 CASSGRLAGARNEQFF. The DNA reads TGTGCCAGCAGCGGGCGACTAGCGGGAGCCAGGAATGAGCAGTTCTTC.